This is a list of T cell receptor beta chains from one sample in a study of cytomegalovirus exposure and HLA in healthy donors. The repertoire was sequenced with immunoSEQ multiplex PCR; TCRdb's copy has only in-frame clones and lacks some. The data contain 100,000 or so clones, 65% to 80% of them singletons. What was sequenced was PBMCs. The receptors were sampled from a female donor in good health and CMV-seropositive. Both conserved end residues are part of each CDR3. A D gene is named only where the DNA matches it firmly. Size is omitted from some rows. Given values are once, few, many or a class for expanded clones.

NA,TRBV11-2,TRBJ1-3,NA,CASSSMSAGNTIYF,TGTGCCAGCAGCTCGATGTCAGCTGGAAACACCATATATTTT
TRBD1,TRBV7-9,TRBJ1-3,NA,CASSLAGTGGNTIYF,TGTGCCAGCAGCTTAGCCGGGACAGGGGGAAACACCATATATTTT
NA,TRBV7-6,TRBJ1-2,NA,CASSQVDNYGYTF,TGTGCCAGCAGCCAGGTCGATAACTATGGCTACACCTTC
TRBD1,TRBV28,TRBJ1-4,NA,CASRSQGATNEKLFF,TGTGCCAGCAGATCTCAGGGGGCAACTAATGAAAAACTGTTTTTT
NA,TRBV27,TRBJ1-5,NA,CASSKRSTGSNQPQHF,TGTGCCAGCAGTAAAAGATCTACAGGGAGCAATCAGCCCCAGCATTTT
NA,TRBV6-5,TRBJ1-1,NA,CASSYSSGGRRTEAFF,TGTGCCAGCAGTTACTCGAGTGGAGGGCGACGGACTGAAGCTTTCTTT
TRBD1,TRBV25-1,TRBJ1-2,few,CASSDRTGSYTF,TGTGCCAGCAGCGACCGGACAGGTTCATACACCTTC
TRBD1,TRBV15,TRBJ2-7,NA,CATSRDDRGPYEQYF,TGTGCCACCAGCAGAGATGACAGGGGGCCCTACGAGCAGTACTTC
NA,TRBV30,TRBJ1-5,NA,CAWSAGWAGVAQPQHF,TGTGCCTGGAGTGCAGGGTGGGCAGGGGTGGCTCAGCCCCAGCATTTT
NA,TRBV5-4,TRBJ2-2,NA,CASSFSTEGELFF,TGTGCCAGCAGCTTCTCTACTGAGGGGGAGCTGTTTTTT
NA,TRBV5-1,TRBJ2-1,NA,CASRRDSGEVEQFF,TGCGCCAGCAGGCGGGACTCCGGGGAGGTTGAGCAGTTCTTC
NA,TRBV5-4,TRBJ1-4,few,CASTSRGSNEKLFF,TGTGCCAGCACTTCCCGGGGATCTAATGAAAAACTGTTTTTT
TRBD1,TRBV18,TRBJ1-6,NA,CASSRDSYNSPLHF,TGTGCCAGCTCAAGGGACAGTTATAATTCACCCCTCCACTTT
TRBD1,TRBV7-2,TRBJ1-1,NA,CASSTFRTGLGTEAFF,TGTGCCAGCAGCACTTTTAGGACAGGGCTGGGGACTGAAGCTTTCTTT
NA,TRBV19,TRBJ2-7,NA,CASSKGGAGYEQYF,TGTGCCAGTAGTAAAGGGGGCGCGGGGTACGAGCAGTACTTC
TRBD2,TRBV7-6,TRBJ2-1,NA,CASSLRLAGYNEQFF,TGTGCCAGCAGCTTAAGACTAGCGGGCTACAATGAGCAGTTCTTC
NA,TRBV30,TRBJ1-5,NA,CTGKRQPQHF,TGTACGGGAAAGAGGCAGCCCCAGCATTTT
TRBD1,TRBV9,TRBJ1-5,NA,CASSADRGFRPQHF,TGTGCCAGCAGCGCTGACAGGGGGTTTAGGCCCCAGCATTTT
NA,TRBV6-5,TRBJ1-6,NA,CASRDSNYNSPLHF,TGTGCCAGCAGGGACAGCAACTATAATTCACCCCTCCACTTT
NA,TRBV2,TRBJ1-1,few,CASSVGQYTEAFF,TGTGCCAGCAGTGTGGGGCAGTACACTGAAGCTTTCTTT
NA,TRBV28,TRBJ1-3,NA,CASTPTDSGSGNTIYF,TGTGCCAGCACCCCAACGGACAGCGGCTCTGGAAACACCATATATTTT
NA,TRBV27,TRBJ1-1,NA,CASRDNMNTEAFF,TGTGCCAGTCGAGACAACATGAACACTGAAGCTTTCTTT
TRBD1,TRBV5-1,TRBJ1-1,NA,CASSPLGTVMNTEAFF,TGCGCCAGCAGCCCCCTCGGGACAGTTATGAACACTGAAGCTTTCTTT
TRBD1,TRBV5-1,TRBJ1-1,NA,CASSLGQGPTEAFF,TGCGCCAGCAGCTTGGGACAGGGTCCCACTGAAGCTTTCTTT
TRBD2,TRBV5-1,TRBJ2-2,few,CASSLTLAGTGELFF,TGCGCCAGCAGCTTGACGCTAGCGGGAACCGGGGAGCTGTTTTTT
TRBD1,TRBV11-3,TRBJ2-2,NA,CASSTTRTGGLTGELFF,TGTGCCAGCAGCACCACTCGGACAGGGGGGTTAACCGGGGAGCTGTTTTTT
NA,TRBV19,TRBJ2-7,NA,CASSPRAGDSYEQYF,TGTGCCAGTAGTCCCCGGGCGGGTGACTCCTACGAGCAGTACTTC